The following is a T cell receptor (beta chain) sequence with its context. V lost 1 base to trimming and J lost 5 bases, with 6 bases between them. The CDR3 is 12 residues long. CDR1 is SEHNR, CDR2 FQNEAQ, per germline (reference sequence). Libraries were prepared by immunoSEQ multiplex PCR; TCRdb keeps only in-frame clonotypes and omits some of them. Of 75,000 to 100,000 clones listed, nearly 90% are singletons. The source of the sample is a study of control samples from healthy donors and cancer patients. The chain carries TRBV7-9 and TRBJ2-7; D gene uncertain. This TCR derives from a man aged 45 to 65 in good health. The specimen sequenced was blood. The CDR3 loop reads CASSLGADEQYF. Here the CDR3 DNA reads TGTGCCAGCAGCTTAGGGGCAGACGAGCAGTACTTC.